What follows are 15 T cell receptor beta chains derived from one specimen sequenced in a study of blood T cells in healthy people across ages. A J-beta primer mix and a sample-barcoded 5' primer were used in a second PCR of roughly 7 to 12 cycles. Each CDR3 protein gets one entry after TCRdb re-called the 5' RACE reads with MiXCR. The top ten hold less than 8% of the sample, which has about 1,500,000 distinct CDR3 sequences, approximately 42% seen once. The specimen sequenced was blood. Source of these receptors: a woman aged 18-29 years in good health.

This clonotype turned up a few times. A much more abundant neighbour one base away suggests this may be a read error. The genes are TRBV9 and TRBJ2-7; D gene uncertain. Trimming took 0 bases from V and 3 from J, leaving 4 bases between them. The CDR3 extends over 12 amino acids. Germline V gene data show CDR1 as SGDLS and CDR2 as YYNGEE. CDR3 protein: CASSVGDYEQYF. CDR3 nucleotide sequence: TGTGCCAGCAGCGTAGGGGACTACGAGCAGTACTTC.

The V call is TRBV29-1, the J call TRBJ2-1, with D perhaps TRBD2 (5 bases). This CDR3 spans 13 amino acids. V gave up 3 bases and J gave up 7 bases, with 13 bases separating them. From germline, CDR1 is SQVTM and CDR2 ANQGSEA. Written as DNA, the CDR3 is TGCAGCGTTGATTACGGGGTAAGGAATGAGCAGTTCTTC. It specifies CSVDYGVRNEQFF.

The rearrangement joins TRBV20-1 to TRBJ1-2; D gene unclear. The CDR3 extends over 13 amino acids. V lost 1 base to trimming and J lost 0 bases, with 6 bases between them. Looked up from germline, CDR1 is DFQATT and CDR2 is SNEGSKA (reference sequence). CDR3 nucleotides: TGCAGTGCTAGAGCCGAGACTAACTATGGCTACACCTTC. It is translated as CSARAETNYGYTF.

This chain uses TRBV2 with TRBJ2-7; no definite D call. Germline CDR1 is SNHLY and CDR2 is FYNNEI. The CDR3 sequence is 17 residues long. The V gene lost 5 bases and the J gene lost 0 bases, with 20 bases spanning the gap. Written as DNA, the CDR3 is TGTGCCAGCAGTTCCCAAAGGGTCCCTAGGAGCTCCTACGAGCAGTACTTC. As protein: CASSSQRVPRSSYEQYF.

The J gene is TRBJ2-7, the V gene TRBV29-1; 11 bases map to TRBD2. J was trimmed by 0 bases and V by 3 bases; bases with no gene match: 10. The CDR3 covers 17 residues. Germline values: CDR1 SQVTM, CDR2 ANQGSEA. CDR3 nucleotide sequence: TGCAGCGTTGAGTATGGTAGCGGGGGGGCTAGCTCCTACGAGCAGTACTTC. Its translation: CSVEYGSGGASSYEQYF.

This clonotype has a handful of counts. V usage is TRBV9 and J usage is TRBJ2-2; a possible D gene is TRBD2 (5 bases). V lost 3 bases and J 1 base, leaving 16 bases between the germline ends. Germline V gene lookup returns CDR1 SGDLS and CDR2 YYNGEE. This CDR3 contains 17 residues. Here the CDR3 DNA reads TGTGCCAGCAGCGCAAAGTTTGGAGCGGTGAACACCGGGGAGCTGTTTTTT. This translates into CASSAKFGAVNTGELFF.

This sequence joins TRBV1 and TRBJ2-4; TRBD2 reflects the table's D call only, with no check against the DNA. TRBV1 is a recognized pseudogene. CDR3 length: 17 residues. CDR3 protein: CTSSLDRSLRLKNIQYF. In nucleotides, the CDR3 is TGCACCAGCAGCCTTGACCGCAGTCTTCGGCTCAAAAACATTCAGTACTTC.

This clonotype was seen just once. V usage is TRBV20-1 and J usage is TRBJ1-5; no clear D gene. The CDR3 is made up of 12 amino acids. Germline values: CDR1 DFQATT, CDR2 SNEGSKA (reference sequence). The V end lost 5 bases, the J end lost 7 bases, and 12 bases lay between the germline ends. The CDR3 sequence: CSAPSMGQPQHF. CDR3 sequence (DNA): TGCAGTGCTCCTTCGATGGGACAGCCCCAGCATTTT.

In its sample, this clonotype was seen a few times. The V call is TRBV7-3, the J call TRBJ1-1; 9 nucleotides align to TRBD1. The CDR3 is made up of 15 amino acids. In germline, CDR1 is SGHTA, CDR2 FQGTGA. Trimming removed 6 bases from V and 3 bases from J; junction bases left unmatched: 8. CDR3 in amino acids: CASRSQGAGDTEAFF. The CDR3 coding sequence is TGTGCCAGCAGGTCACAGGGGGCCGGGGACACTGAAGCTTTCTTT.

This chain joins TRBV12-5 and TRBJ2-7; D possibly corresponds to TRBD2 (6 bases). V lost 3 bases, J lost 0 bases, and 21 bases lay in between. This CDR3 is built from 18 residues. The germline V gene encodes CDR1 LGHNT and CDR2 FRNRAP. In DNA, the CDR3 is TGTGCTAGTGGTTTTGGGCGCGAGGCTAGCGAGGTCTCCTACGAGCAGTACTTC. Translation: CASGFGREASEVSYEQYF.

This chain connects TRBV12-3 or TRBV12-4 to TRBJ1-1, with 8 bases identical to TRBD1. V shed 8 bases, J shed 6 bases, and the junction held 8 bases outside the gene matches. This CDR3 comprises 13 residues. CDR3 DNA sequence: TGTGCCAGCCAAGGACAGGGAACATCTGAAGCTTTCTTT. Its protein product is CASQGQGTSEAFF.

In its sample, this clonotype was seen once. The gene calls are TRBV7-7 and TRBJ2-7; 10 nucleotides match TRBD2. The CDR3 consists of 17 residues. V shed 5 bases and J 7 bases; nucleotides not matched to a gene: 17. The germline V gene has CDR1 SSHAT and CDR2 FNYEAQ (reference sequence). As DNA, the CDR3 is TGTGCCAGCAGCCCACTCCGAACTAGCGGGACCTACAATGAGCAGTACTTC. Encoded protein: CASSPLRTSGTYNEQYF.

This chain uses TRBV4-1 with TRBJ2-1; 8 bases are shared with TRBD2. The germline V gene encodes CDR1 MGHRA and CDR2 YSYEKL. With 3 bases clipped from V and 9 bases from J, the junction kept 10 bases outside the gene matches. CDR3 length equals 15 residues. The CDR3 nucleotides read TGCGCCAGCAGCCATGCTGCGGGTAGCGGGGCTGAGCAGTTCTTC. Amino acid sequence: CASSHAAGSGAEQFF.

With regard to this clonotype: The junction does not match germline at one end; this may be a read error. V usage is TRBV6-6 and J usage is TRBJ2-1; D gene ambiguous. The length of the CDR3 is 14 residues. In germline, CDR1 is MNHNY, CDR2 SVGAGI (reference sequence). The CDR3 DNA is TGTGCCGGCAGTTATATTAGCTCCTACAATGAGCAGTTCTTC. This encodes CAGSYISSYNEQFF.

V is TRBV13 and J is TRBJ2-6, with D possibly TRBD2 on 5 matching bases. Per germline, CDR1 PRHDT and CDR2 FYEKMQ (reference sequence). Trimming removed 1 base from V and 4 bases from J, with 17 bases in between. The CDR3 is 18 amino acids. CDR3 sequence (DNA): TGTGCCAGCAGCTTAGCCCCTCGTAGCGTGAGAGGGGCCAACGTCCTGACTTTC. Translation gives CASSLAPRSVRGANVLTF.